The 18 T cell receptor beta chains below come from one sample, sequenced in a study of T cells in Graves' hyperthyroidism and ophthalmopathy. It was RNA transcripts that yielded the amplified TCR beta CDR3 regions. HTBI primers were used for first-round RT-PCR of the TCR CDR3. TCRdb reprocessed the multiplex PCR reads via MiXCR and lists one record per CDR3 protein. The sample carries about 100,000 distinct CDR3 sequences, about 17% recorded once. What was sequenced was blood. These receptors came from a woman aged 45-65 years with Graves' hyperthyroidism.

This clonotype was seen many times. This chain links TRBV3-1 with TRBJ1-2, with D perhaps matching TRBD1 (5 bases). The CDR3 is 15 residues long. Germline V CDR1 and CDR2: LGHDT, YNNKEL (reference sequence). Trimming removed 6 bases at V and 3 bases at J, with 17 bases between. This CDR3 is CASRGAGGSDYGYTF. In DNA, the CDR3 is TGTGCCAGCAGAGGGGCGGGGGGATCCGACTATGGCTACACCTTC.

To note about this clonotype: A much larger clonotype is one base distant, so this may be a read error. The chain links TRBV28 to TRBJ2-7, with D possibly called TRBD1 or TRBD2 (5 bases each). The CDR3 extends over 15 amino acids. Germline V gives CDR1 MDHEN, CDR2 SYDVKM. DNA of the CDR3: TGTGCCAGCATTCGAAGACGGGGACCATCCTACGGGCAGTACTTC. It is translated as CASIRRRGPSYGQYF. Combining the CDR3 with reference TRBV28 and TRBJ2-7 gives the whole variable domain DVKVTQSSRYLVKRTGEKVFLECVQDMDHENMFWYRQDPGLGLRLIYFSYDVKMKEKGDIPEGYSVSREKKERFSLILESASTNQTSMYLCASIRRRGPSYGQYFGPGTRLTVT.

This clonotype was recorded many times. V usage is TRBV18 and J usage is TRBJ1-5; D uncertain. From germline, CDR1 is KGHSH and CDR2 LQKENI. Between the trimmed V and J ends, which lost 1 base and 5 bases, there was a span of 6 bases. The CDR3 spans 13 residues. The CDR3 loop is CASSPQADQPQHF. In DNA form, the CDR3 reads TGTGCCAGCTCACCACAGGCCGATCAGCCCCAGCATTTT.

This clonotype has a count of ten or more. The genes are TRBV20-1 and TRBJ2-3, with 9 positions matching TRBD1. V shed 3 bases and J 4 bases; nucleotides not matched to a gene: 5. Looked up from germline, CDR1 is DFQATT and CDR2 is SNEGSKA (reference sequence). This CDR3 region has 14 residues. The CDR3 nucleotides are TGCAGTGCTAGTGCGGACAGGGGACCAGATACGCAGTATTTT. Translated: CSASADRGPDTQYF.

Many counts were recorded for this clonotype. The rearrangement joins TRBV12-3 or TRBV12-4 to TRBJ2-1; 8 bases are a match to TRBD2. This CDR3 is built from 17 residues. The V and J ends lost 5 bases and 5 bases, in that order; junction bases with no gene match: 14. CDR3 DNA: TGTGCCAGCAGTCCAAGTCAAGCGGGAGTAAGGGACAATGAGCAGTTCTTC. Translating gives CASSPSQAGVRDNEQFF.

The genes are TRBV28 and TRBJ2-5; 10 positions match TRBD1. J gave up 5 bases and V 4 bases, and 10 bases lay outside the gene matches. This CDR3 has 16 amino acids. CDR1 and CDR2 (germline): MDHEN, SYDVKM. The CDR3 coding sequence is TGTGCCAGCAGTTCTATAGGGGACAGGGGCGAGGAGACCCAGTACTTC. Amino acid sequence: CASSSIGDRGEETQYF. Full variable domain (missing parts from reference TRBV28 and TRBJ2-5): DVKVTQSSRYLVKRTGEKVFLECVQDMDHENMFWYRQDPGLGLRLIYFSYDVKMKEKGDIPEGYSVSREKKERFSLILESASTNQTSMYLCASSSIGDRGEETQYFGPGTRLLVL.

In its sample, this clonotype was seen many times. The chain is built from TRBV6-1 and TRBJ2-7; TRBD1 aligns across 10 bases. CDR1 MNHNS and CDR2 SASEGT come from the germline V gene. After removal of 1 base from V and 4 bases from J, the junction contained 4 bases not matched to a gene. The CDR3 runs 15 residues. This CDR3 is CASSEESGQGYEQYV. CDR3 DNA sequence: TGTGCCAGCAGTGAAGAATCGGGACAGGGGTACGAGCAGTACGTC.

This clonotype was seen repeatedly, ten times or more. The V call is TRBV7-9, the J call TRBJ1-1; no clear D gene. CDR3 size: 13 residues. V shed 1 base and J shed 9 bases, with 12 bases lying between them. Looked up from germline, CDR1 is SEHNR and CDR2 is FQNEAQ (reference sequence). CDR3 residues: CASSLEGGTQAFF. CDR3 nucleotides: TGTGCCAGCAGCTTAGAGGGAGGTACACAAGCTTTCTTT.

Many counts were recorded for this clonotype. V gene TRBV7-9 combines with J gene TRBJ2-5; D may be TRBD2 (5 bases). The germline V gene encodes CDR1 SEHNR and CDR2 FQNEAQ (reference sequence). Trimming took off 4 bases at V and 7 bases at J, with 19 bases between the two ends. The CDR3 covers 15 residues. The CDR3 loop reads CASSSSGRGVATQYF. CDR3 nucleotides: TGTGCCAGCAGCTCCTCCGGCCGGGGAGTAGCGACCCAGTACTTC.

This clonotype was counted at least ten times. The V gene is TRBV5-1, the J gene TRBJ2-4, with 11 bases that match TRBD2. CDR3 size: 16 residues. V shed 0 bases, J shed 6 bases, and the junction held 5 bases outside the gene matches. Germline V gene sequence: CDR1 SGHRS, CDR2 YFSETQ. CDR3 in DNA: TGCGCCAGCAGCTTGGGGGGGACTAGCGGCGGAAACATTCAGTACTTC. Protein product: CASSLGGTSGGNIQYF.

Many counts were recorded for this clonotype. The genes are TRBV6-1 and TRBJ2-1; D is unclear. CDR3 length equals 13 residues. V was pared by 8 bases and J by 2 bases, with 10 bases between. Germline CDR1 is MNHNS and CDR2 is SASEGT. The CDR3 spells CASVITPYNEQFF. The CDR3 nucleotides read TGTGCCAGCGTGATTACCCCCTACAATGAGCAGTTCTTC.

This clonotype occurred many times. This rearrangement joins TRBV20-1 to TRBJ2-3, with no clear D. Trimming pared 2 bases from V and 0 bases from J, leaving 9 bases between. The CDR3 is 14 residues long. In germline, CDR1 is DFQATT, CDR2 SNEGSKA (reference sequence). CDR3 amino acids: CSARKVSSTDTQYF. The CDR3 nucleotides are TGCAGTGCTAGAAAGGTTTCTAGCACAGATACGCAGTATTTT.

This clonotype was seen ten or more times. The chain recombines TRBV6-1 with TRBJ2-3, with D unclear. Germline V lookup: CDR1 MNHNS, CDR2 SASEGT. This CDR3 is built from 12 residues. V lost 6 bases and J 4 bases, leaving 8 bases between the germline ends. The CDR3 bases are TGTGCCAGCAGCGGGTTCTCAGATACGCAGTATTTT. This codes for CASSGFSDTQYF.

This clonotype came up many times. The V gene is TRBV25-1, the J gene TRBJ2-3; 13 bases line up with TRBD2. Per the germline V gene, CDR1 is MGHDK and CDR2 is SYGVNS. The CDR3 totals 14 residues. V was clipped by 1 base and J by 9 bases; unmatched bases: 1. This chain's CDR3 is CASSESGLAGTQYF. The CDR3 nucleotides are TGTGCCAGCAGTGAATCGGGACTAGCGGGAACGCAGTATTTT.

The chain combines TRBV10-2 with TRBJ2-1; 8 bases map to TRBD1. This CDR3 contains 15 residues. Losses at the gene ends were 10 bases for V and 5 bases for J; bases not matched to a gene: 13. CDR1 WSHSY and CDR2 SAAADI come from the germline V gene. Here the CDR3 DNA reads TGCGCCACCTCCGCCCCTGGACAGGGTCACAATGAGCAGTTCTTC. Protein product: CATSAPGQGHNEQFF.

This clonotype came up many times. The genes are TRBV27 and TRBJ1-1; D is possibly TRBD1 (6 bases). CDR3 length: 12 residues. Between the trimmed V and J ends, which lost 5 bases and 6 bases, there was a span of 10 bases. Germline values: CDR1 MNHEY, CDR2 SMNVEV (reference sequence). The CDR3, as DNA: TGTGCCAGCAGTACCCCAGGGGCTGAAGCTTTCTTT. Translation: CASSTPGAEAFF.

This clonotype was observed many times. V is TRBV2 and J is TRBJ1-5, with 10 nucleotides matching TRBD1. The CDR3 runs to 15 residues. J lost 1 base, V lost 7 bases, and 4 bases had no gene match. Germline V gene sequence: CDR1 SNHLY, CDR2 FYNNEI. CDR3: CASTGTGASNQPQHF. The CDR3 bases are TGTGCCAGCACTGGGACAGGGGCCAGCAATCAGCCCCAGCATTTT.

This clonotype was detected ten times or more. This chain connects TRBV20-1 to TRBJ2-3, with 9 bases matching TRBD2. The CDR3 loop spans 14 amino acids. Trimming removed 6 bases from V and 2 bases from J; junction bases left unmatched: 6. Looked up from germline, CDR1 is DFQATT and CDR2 is SNEGSKA (reference sequence). The CDR3 coding sequence is TGCAGTGCACAAGCGGGAGGCCTCACAGATACGCAGTATTTT. Its translation is CSAQAGGLTDTQYF.